The present T cell receptor (beta chain) was sequenced within a study of T cells of healthy individuals. J gave up 9 bases and V 7 bases, and 8 bases lay outside the gene matches. The CDR3 runs 13 residues. Via MiXCR, TCRdb re-called the 5' RACE reads, giving one row per CDR3 protein. In the table there are 65,000 to 95,000 distinct CDR3 sequences, approximately 4.8% of which are singletons. The TCR was taken from a female donor in good health. The V and J genes are TRBV12-3 or TRBV12-4 and TRBJ2-1; 8 nucleotides agree with TRBD2. The CDR3 loop reads CASTPGLVSEQFF. The CDR3 DNA sequence: TGTGCCAGCACGCCGGGACTAGTTAGTGAGCAGTTCTTC.